This T cell receptor (beta chain) was sequenced during a study of blood T cell repertoires in COVID-19. Study details: Acute-phase and convalescent COVID-19 samples originated in the United States, Italy and Spain. PBMCs, B-cell-depleted T cells, or T cells provided the cDNA or gDNA that made up the material.

The table came from immunoSEQ multiplex PCR; TCRdb's copy has only in-frame clones and leaves some out. Of 170,000 or so clones in the sample, roughly 84% were seen once. This receptor was taken from a middle-aged man with active or convalescent COVID-19. Sequenced sample: peripheral blood.

The CDR3 DNA is TGCAGCGTTGCTGAACAGACTGGAAACACCATATATTTT. The encoded protein is CSVAEQTGNTIYF. This rearrangement joins TRBV29-1 to TRBJ1-3; D gene unclear. The V and J ends lost 4 bases and 2 bases respectively, with 9 bases between them. CDR3 size: 13 residues. Germline V gene data show CDR1 as SQVTM and CDR2 as ANQGSEA.